The entry that follows covers one TCR beta chain sequence. What this receptor recognizes is not known. The record has no base qualities; no much larger clone is one base away. The cohort comprised more than 550 healthy bone marrow donors. At the time of sampling, every cohort member was nominally healthy, though immune exposures that went unrecorded were likely present. The donor was CMV seronegative and was included in the group of a few hundred seronegative cohort members. Each donor provided a peripheral blood sample, and peripheral blood mononuclear cells were used for TCR beta sequencing. The Qiagen DNeasy Blood Extraction Kit was used to extract genomic DNA from the blood cell samples. Libraries were constructed by the immunoSEQ multiplex PCR assay. The multiplex PCR relied on a mix of 60 forward primers for TCR Vbeta segments and 13 reverse primers for TCR Jbeta segments. Amplification of the CDR3 region of rearranged TCR beta genes was performed with a multiplex PCR assay on genomic DNA. Amplified TCR beta libraries were sequenced as 87-base-pair reads on the Illumina HiSeq System. Under the source paper's analysis protocol: Across the 500 to 850 repertoires, a later analysis counted 60 million to 90 million unique TCR beta chains, approximately 10 million of which were shared by at least two donors. Raw reads were error-corrected and collapsed into unique sequences by a nearest-neighbor algorithm in which closely related sequences were merged to remove PCR and sequencing errors. Alignment of CDR3 sequences to IMGT reference sequences was used to assign V, D and J gene segments. For a sequence to be retained, at least a six-nucleotide match to both a V gene segment and a J gene segment was required. A rearrangement was called productive if the CDR3 had no stop codons and remained in frame with V and J, and every other rearrangement was called non-productive. CDR3 was defined according to IMGT convention as the region running from the second conserved V-encoded cysteine to the conserved J-encoded phenylalanine. The earlier analysis of 500 to 650 of the donors excluded any sequence lacking an unambiguous match to a single V gene segment. An earlier analysis of several hundred of the donors called V segments functional above 56.7% productive rearrangements and segregating when the between-donor standard deviation exceeded 5%. A statistical classification framework was built for diagnosing cytomegalovirus status from the catalog of TCR beta chain sequences. V and J gene assignment, in a later analysis, came from comparing TCR nucleotide sequences with IMGT/GENE-DB human TR gene sequences. A later analysis assigned CDR3 sequences and most-parsimonious VDJ recombination scenarios with the TCRdist pipeline. A later analysis defined each TCR beta chain by its CDR3 amino acid sequence plus V-gene family, and excluded reads lacking a unique V-gene family. In a later analysis, nearly 600 highly shared, low-generation-probability nucleotide sequences were removed to address suspected cross-contamination and a sequencing artifact. A later analysis calculated a clonal expansion index for each public chain from normalized within-repertoire ranks of inferred template counts. In a later analysis, generation probabilities were computed using a VDJ recombination model fitted to out-of-frame rearrangements, and the results were checked against IGoR. In a later analysis, TCR-TCR, TCR-HLA and TCR-CMV co-occurrence was scored with hypergeometric tests, and a repertoire-size bias correction was applied to TCR pairs. In a later analysis, false discovery rates were estimated by permuting HLA or CMV assignments 20 times. In a later analysis, co-occurring TCRs were grouped using DBSCAN, and TCRdist sequence similarity was added for clustering within HLA-allele-positive subsets. Repertoires with fewer than 30,000 or more than 120,000 public chains, plus five repertoires with anomalous nucleotide sharing, were excluded from co-occurrence clustering. The source is immuneACCESS, and TCRdb retained only in-frame sequences with V and J called. Part of the clones is not carried over; for the studies checked, unresolved V genes explain less than half of this, and the remainder is unexplained. Clonal size and the V and J genes are those of that table, whereas D and trimming came from the DNA. Here the sample has about 100,000 clones; approximately 84% occur a single time. In total, the top ten clones hold about 2.2% of the sample.

The CDR3 runs 16 amino acids, cysteine and phenylalanine included. Just CDR3 DNA is preserved here, 48 bases in frame from base 1. The germline V gene (reference sequence) provides CDR1 PRHDT and CDR2 FYEKMQ. Trimming accounts for 5 bases at V and 4 bases at J, while the number of junction bases matched to no gene is 12. The data derive from a study of cytomegalovirus exposure and HLA in healthy donors (dated by TCRdb to about 2017). Background on the whole study: An earlier analysis of some 620 of the donors reported 276 Gb of sequence data and 100 million to 120 million unique TCR beta sequences obtained from roughly 170 million T cells. About 320 gigabases of sequencing data and tens of millions of unique TCR sequences were included in an early release covering about 620 HLA-typed donors. The genetic ancestry cluster associated with self-reported Caucasian donors included about 81% of the approximately 430 genotyped donors. The study aimed to test whether cataloging public T cell receptors could reveal signatures of past pathogen exposure. The study profiled the T cell repertoires of more than 500 subjects by immunosequencing and related them to cytomegalovirus serostatus. Along with the roughly 700-subject first cohort, a separate validation cohort of over 90 different subjects was used. The study combined high-throughput TCR immunosequencing, statistical association of individual TCRs with disease status, and machine learning to predict cytomegalovirus infection status. A later analysis re-examined previously published TCR beta repertoires from several hundred donors and added high-resolution HLA genotyping to investigate patterns of TCR occurrence. Rather than drawing on any new phenotypic data, the later analysis identified candidate immune exposures from TCR beta sequences and the way those sequences occurred across donors. In an earlier analysis of about 590 of the donors, high-throughput TCR beta sequencing was used to judge whether each TCR beta V gene segment behaved as functional or pseudogenic. Donor age, sex, ethnicity and CMV serostatus were compiled together with the repertoire data. In a later genetic analysis, genome-wide SNP genotypes for about 55% of the roughly 670 donors were used, and that subset was treated as a discovery cohort. All discovery cohort repertoires had been generated using a single sequencing platform. Both class I and class II loci were covered by HLA typing, at four-digit resolution. The number of donors typed differed by locus, with roughly 620-640 for A, B, C, DRB1 and DQB1, over 500 for DQA1, 600 to 610 for DPA1, and approximately 470 for DPB1. Several DR-DQ haplotypes were treated as single units for association and clustering because of strong linkage in the cohort. Across 300 to 500 genotyped donors of the cohort, an average of roughly 250,000 unique TCR beta nucleotide sequences per donor were sequenced, and 15% to 20% of those sequences were non-productive.

Results and caveats for the whole study, not just this receptor: A later analysis found that TCR association rates varied across HLA loci, with DRB1 alleles showing the most associated TCRs and HLA-C alleles the fewest. In the study, 150 to 200 TCR beta chains were listed as associated with cytomegalovirus. In a later genetic analysis, a missense DCLRE1C variant was associated with V-gene and J-gene trimming of TCR beta chains, and the association was replicated in an independent cohort. When HLA alleles, especially DR and DQ, strongly co-occurred, TCR associations were difficult to assign to individual alleles. Across donors, most TCR sequences were observed very rarely, whereas some public TCRs were present in many individuals. Immune exposure information for the cohort was limited to CMV serostatus. Because the 87-base-pair reads could not distinguish some IMGT-functional V segments, including TRBV6-2 and TRBV6-3, those segments were excluded. In an earlier analysis of around 600 of the donors, most TCR beta V segments appeared in productive rearrangements about 90% or about 30% of the time, broadly matching IMGT annotations. Because counts were too low, seventeen rarely observed V segments, including chromosome 9 orphons, were excluded from the earlier analysis of some 540 of the donors. Because HLA typing was unavailable for some donors at each locus, only the typed subset was used in association tests. A later analysis associated about 18,000 TCR beta sequences with specific HLA alleles at a false discovery rate of 0.05. According to a later analysis, parvovirus B19, influenza, CMV and Epstein-Barr virus appeared linked to several top co-occurrence clusters. The sequencing pipeline was judged likely to have produced a cluster of highly shared sequence variants as a technical artifact. A further reported finding was that TCR beta sequences accurately predicted the HLA-A and HLA-B alleles for most subjects in the first cohort. Presence/absence analyses assumed roughly uniform sequencing depth across donors, an assumption that may not hold. In a later analysis, HLA-associated TCR beta chains showed more clonal expansion and lower generation probabilities than non-associated chains that were equally common. Linkage disequilibrium might explain the correlated functional status among segregating V segments, but an unknown experimental factor could not be excluded. It was suggested by the authors that the approach could potentially be generalized to other disease states and immunological phenotypes. In a later genetic analysis, fewer N-insertions in productive TCRs were reported among donors in an Asian-associated ancestry cluster than the approximately 710-donor mean. According to a later analysis, most CMV-associated TCR beta chains appeared to be HLA-restricted, and the HLA associations seemed to be driven largely by CMV exposure. The classifier was reported to diagnose cytomegalovirus status with high specificity and sensitivity in both the original and validation cohorts. In this cohort, only TCR beta chains were sequenced, and detectable features were limited by the absence of alpha or paired-chain data. A few of the identified cytomegalovirus-associated TCR beta chains were confirmed in vitro to be specific for cytomegalovirus antigens.

The rearranged chain carries TRBV13 and TRBJ1-2; 8 central nucleotides agree with TRBD1. The material sequenced was PBMCs. The TCR sequence derives from a man aged 30 to 39 in good health and CMV-seronegative. The CDR3 has the sequence CASSTGTGGSGYGYTF. The DNA reads as follows: TGTGCCAGCAGCACCGGGACAGGCGGGTCGGGCTATGGCTACACCTTC. When the CDR3 is completed using the reference TRBV13 and TRBJ1-2 genes on either side, the full variable domain is AAGVIQSPRHLIKEKRETATLKCYPIPRHDTVYWYQQGPGQDPQFLISFYEKMQSDKGSIPDRFSAQQFSDYHSELNMSSLELGDSALYFCASSTGTGGSGYGYTFGSGTRLTVV.